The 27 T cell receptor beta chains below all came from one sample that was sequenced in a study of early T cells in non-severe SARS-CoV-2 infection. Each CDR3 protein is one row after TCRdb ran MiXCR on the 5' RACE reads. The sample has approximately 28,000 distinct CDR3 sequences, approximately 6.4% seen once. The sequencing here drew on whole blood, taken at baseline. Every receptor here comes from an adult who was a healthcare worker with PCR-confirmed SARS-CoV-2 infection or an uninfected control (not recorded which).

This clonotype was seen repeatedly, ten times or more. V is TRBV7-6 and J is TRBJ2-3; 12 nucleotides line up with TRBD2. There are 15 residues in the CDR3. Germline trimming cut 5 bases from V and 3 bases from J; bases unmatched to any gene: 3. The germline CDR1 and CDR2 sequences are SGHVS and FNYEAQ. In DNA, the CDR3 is TGTGCCAGCAGCATAACTAGCGGGGGGACAGATACGCAGTATTTT. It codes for CASSITSGGTDTQYF.

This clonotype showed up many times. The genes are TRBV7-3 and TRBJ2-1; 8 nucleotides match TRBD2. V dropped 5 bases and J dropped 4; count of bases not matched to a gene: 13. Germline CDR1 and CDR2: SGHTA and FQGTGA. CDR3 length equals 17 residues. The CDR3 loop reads CASSVAPWRGVYNEQFF. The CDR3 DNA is TGTGCCAGCAGCGTAGCCCCTTGGCGGGGGGTTTACAATGAGCAGTTCTTC.

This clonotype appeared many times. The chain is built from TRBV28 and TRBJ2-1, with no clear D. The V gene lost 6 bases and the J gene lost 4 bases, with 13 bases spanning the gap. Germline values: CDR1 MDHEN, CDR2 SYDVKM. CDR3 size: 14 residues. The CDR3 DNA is TGTGCCAGCAGCCAAGAGGAAGGGTACAATGAGCAGTTCTTC. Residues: CASSQEEGYNEQFF.

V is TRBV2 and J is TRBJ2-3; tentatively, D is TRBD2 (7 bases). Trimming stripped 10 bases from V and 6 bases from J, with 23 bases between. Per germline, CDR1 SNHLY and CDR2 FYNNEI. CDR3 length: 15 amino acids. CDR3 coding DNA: TGTGCCACAATTTTGGGGGGGGCGGCCTTTGATACGCAGTATTTT. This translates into CATILGGAAFDTQYF. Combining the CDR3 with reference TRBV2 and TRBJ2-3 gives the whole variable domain EPEVTQTPSHQVTQMGQEVILRCVPISNHLYFYWYRQILGQKVEFLVSFYNNEISEKSEIFDDQFSVERPDGSNFTLKIRSTKLEDSAMYFCATILGGAAFDTQYFGPGTRLTVL.

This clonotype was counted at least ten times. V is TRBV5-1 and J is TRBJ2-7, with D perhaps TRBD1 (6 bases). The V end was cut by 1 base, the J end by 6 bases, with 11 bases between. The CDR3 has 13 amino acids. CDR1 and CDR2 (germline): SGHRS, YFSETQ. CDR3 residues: CASSLKGGGEQYF. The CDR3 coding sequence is TGCGCCAGCAGCTTGAAAGGGGGTGGCGAGCAGTACTTC.

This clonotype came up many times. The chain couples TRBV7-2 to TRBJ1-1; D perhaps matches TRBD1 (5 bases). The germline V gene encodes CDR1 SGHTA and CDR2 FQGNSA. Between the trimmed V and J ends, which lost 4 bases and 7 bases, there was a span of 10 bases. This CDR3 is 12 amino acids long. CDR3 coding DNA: TGTGCCAGCAGCTCCTCTACAGGTGAAGCTTTCTTT. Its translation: CASSSSTGEAFF.

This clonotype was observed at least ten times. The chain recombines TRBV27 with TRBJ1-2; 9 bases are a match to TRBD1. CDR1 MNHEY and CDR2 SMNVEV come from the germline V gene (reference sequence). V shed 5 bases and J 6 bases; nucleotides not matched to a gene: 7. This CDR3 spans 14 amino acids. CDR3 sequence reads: CASSPDRGWDGYTF. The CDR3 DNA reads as TGTGCCAGCAGTCCGGACAGGGGATGGGATGGCTACACCTTC.

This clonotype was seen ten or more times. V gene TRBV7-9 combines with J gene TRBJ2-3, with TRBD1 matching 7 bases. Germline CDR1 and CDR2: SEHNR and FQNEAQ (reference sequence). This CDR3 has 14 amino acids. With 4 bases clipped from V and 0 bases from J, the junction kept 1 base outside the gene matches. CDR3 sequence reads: CASSWTGSTDTQYF. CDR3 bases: TGTGCCAGCAGCTGGACAGGAAGCACAGATACGCAGTATTTT.

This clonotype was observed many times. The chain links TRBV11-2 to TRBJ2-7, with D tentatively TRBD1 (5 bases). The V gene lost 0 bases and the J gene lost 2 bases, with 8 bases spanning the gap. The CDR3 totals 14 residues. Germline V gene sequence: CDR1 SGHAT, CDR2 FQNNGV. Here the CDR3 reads CASSLETGAYEQYF. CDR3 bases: TGTGCCAGCAGCTTAGAAACAGGAGCCTACGAGCAGTACTTC.

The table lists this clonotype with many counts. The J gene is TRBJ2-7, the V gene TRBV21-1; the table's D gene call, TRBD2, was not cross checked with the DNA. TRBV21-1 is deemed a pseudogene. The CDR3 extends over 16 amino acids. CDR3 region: CASSKALRDSTYEQYF. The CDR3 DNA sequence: TGTGCCAGCAGCAAAGCGCTCAGGGACTCCACCTACGAGCAGTACTTC.

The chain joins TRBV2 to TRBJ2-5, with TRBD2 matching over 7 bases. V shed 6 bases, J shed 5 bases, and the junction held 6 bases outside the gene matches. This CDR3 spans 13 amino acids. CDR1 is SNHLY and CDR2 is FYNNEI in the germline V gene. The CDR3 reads CASSSGGGETQYF. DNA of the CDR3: TGTGCCAGCAGCTCCGGGGGAGGGGAGACCCAGTACTTC.

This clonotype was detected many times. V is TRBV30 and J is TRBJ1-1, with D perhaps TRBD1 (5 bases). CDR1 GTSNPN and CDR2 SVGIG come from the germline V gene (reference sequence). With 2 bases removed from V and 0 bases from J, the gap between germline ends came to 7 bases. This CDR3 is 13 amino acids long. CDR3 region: CAWSRDLNTEAFF. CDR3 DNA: TGTGCCTGGAGTCGGGACTTGAACACTGAAGCTTTCTTT.

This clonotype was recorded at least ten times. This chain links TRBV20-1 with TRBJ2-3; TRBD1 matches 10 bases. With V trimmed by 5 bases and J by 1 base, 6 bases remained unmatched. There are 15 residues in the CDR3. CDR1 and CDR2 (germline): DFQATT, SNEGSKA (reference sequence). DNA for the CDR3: TGCAGTGCTGTGACAGGGGGCGTTGGCACAGATACGCAGTATTTT. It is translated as CSAVTGGVGTDTQYF.

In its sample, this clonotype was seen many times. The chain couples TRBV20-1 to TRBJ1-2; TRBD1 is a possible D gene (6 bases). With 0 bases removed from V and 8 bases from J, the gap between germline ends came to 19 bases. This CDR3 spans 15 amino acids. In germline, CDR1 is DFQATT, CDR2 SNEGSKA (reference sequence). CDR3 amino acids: CSARDPTGWLRGYTF. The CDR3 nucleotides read TGCAGTGCTAGAGACCCAACAGGGTGGTTGCGGGGCTACACCTTC.

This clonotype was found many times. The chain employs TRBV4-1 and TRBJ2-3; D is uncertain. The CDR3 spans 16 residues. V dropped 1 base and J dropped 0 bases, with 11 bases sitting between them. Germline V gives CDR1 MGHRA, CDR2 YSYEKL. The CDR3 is CASSQGTAPSTDTQYF. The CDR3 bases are TGCGCCAGCAGCCAAGGGACGGCGCCTAGCACAGATACGCAGTATTTT.

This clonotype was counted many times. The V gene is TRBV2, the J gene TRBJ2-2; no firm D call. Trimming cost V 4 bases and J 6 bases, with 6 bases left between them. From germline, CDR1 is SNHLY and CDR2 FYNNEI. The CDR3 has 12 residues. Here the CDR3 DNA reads TGTGCCAGCAGTGCGCCCCCCGGGGAGCTGTTTTTT. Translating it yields CASSAPPGELFF.

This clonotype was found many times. This chain's CDR3 is CASSPGGYSNQPQHF. The CDR3 DNA reads as TGTGCCAGCAGCCCAGGGGGCTATAGCAATCAGCCCCAGCATTTT. The chain uses TRBV7-6 and TRBJ1-5; 8 bases align to TRBD1. The V gene end was trimmed by 5 bases and the J gene end by 0 bases; junction bases not matched to a gene: 3. Germline loops: CDR1 SGHVS, CDR2 FNYEAQ. This CDR3 spans 15 amino acids.

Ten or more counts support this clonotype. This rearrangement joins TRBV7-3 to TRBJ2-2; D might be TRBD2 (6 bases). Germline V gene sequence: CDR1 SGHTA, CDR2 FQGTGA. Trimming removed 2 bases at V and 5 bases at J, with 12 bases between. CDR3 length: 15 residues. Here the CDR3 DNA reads TGTGCCAGCAGCTTATCGGGCGGGGTAACCGGGGAGCTGTTTTTT. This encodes CASSLSGGVTGELFF.

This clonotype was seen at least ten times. CDR3 loop: CASSPLTQGAWGSPLHF. The CDR3 nucleotides are TGTGCCAGCAGTCCCCTCACACAGGGGGCGTGGGGTTCACCCCTCCACTTT. J is TRBJ1-6 and V is TRBV27; 9 positions match TRBD1. The CDR3 extends over 17 amino acids. V was clipped by 5 bases and J by 9 bases; unmatched bases: 14. Germline V gene lookup returns CDR1 MNHEY and CDR2 SMNVEV (reference sequence).

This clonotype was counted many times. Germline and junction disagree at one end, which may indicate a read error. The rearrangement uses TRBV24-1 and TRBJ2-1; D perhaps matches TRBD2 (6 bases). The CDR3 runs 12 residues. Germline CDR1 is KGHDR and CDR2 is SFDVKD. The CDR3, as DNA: TGTGCCACCAGTTTAGGGACGGGCGGGAAGATCTTC. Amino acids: CATSLGTGGKIF.

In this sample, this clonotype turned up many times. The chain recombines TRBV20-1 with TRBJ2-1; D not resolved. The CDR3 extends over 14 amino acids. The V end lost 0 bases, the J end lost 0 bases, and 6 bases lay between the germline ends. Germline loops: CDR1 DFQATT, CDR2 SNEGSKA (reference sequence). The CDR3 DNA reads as TGCAGTGCTAGAGAGCGTCGCTCCTACAATGAGCAGTTCTTC. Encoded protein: CSARERRSYNEQFF.

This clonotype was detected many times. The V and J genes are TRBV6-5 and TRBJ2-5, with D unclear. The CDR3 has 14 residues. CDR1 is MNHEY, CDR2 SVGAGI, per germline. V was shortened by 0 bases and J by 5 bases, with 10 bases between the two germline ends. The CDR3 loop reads CASSYSTREETQYF. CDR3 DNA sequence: TGTGCCAGCAGTTACTCGACGCGTGAGGAGACCCAGTACTTC.

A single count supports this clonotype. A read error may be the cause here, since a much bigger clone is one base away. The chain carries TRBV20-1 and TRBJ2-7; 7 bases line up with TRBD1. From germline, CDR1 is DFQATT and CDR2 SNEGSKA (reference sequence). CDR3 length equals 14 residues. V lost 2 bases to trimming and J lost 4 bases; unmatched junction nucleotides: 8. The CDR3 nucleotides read TGCAGTGCTAGACAGACAGGGTCTAGGTACGAGCAGTACTTC. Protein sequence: CSARQTGSRYEQYF.

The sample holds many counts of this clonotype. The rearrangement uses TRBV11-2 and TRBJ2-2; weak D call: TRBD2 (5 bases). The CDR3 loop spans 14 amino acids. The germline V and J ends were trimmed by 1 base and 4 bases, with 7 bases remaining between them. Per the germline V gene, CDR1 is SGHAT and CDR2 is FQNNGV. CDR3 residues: CASSLVRGTGELFF. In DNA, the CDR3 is TGTGCCAGCAGCTTAGTTCGGGGCACCGGGGAGCTGTTTTTT. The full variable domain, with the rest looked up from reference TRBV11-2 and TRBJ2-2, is EAGVAQSPRYKIIEKRQSVAFWCNPISGHATLYWYQQILGQGPKLLIQFQNNGVVDDSQLPKDRFSAERLKGVDSTLKIQPAKLEDSAVYLCASSLVRGTGELFFGEGSRLTVL.

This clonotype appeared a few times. The CDR3: CASSYPGTLRGYGYTF. CDR3 in DNA: TGTGCCAGCAGTTACCCTGGGACGCTGCGGGGCTATGGCTACACCTTC. This chain connects TRBV6-2 or TRBV6-3 to TRBJ1-2; D is possibly TRBD1 (5 bases). There are 16 residues in the CDR3. Trimming removed 2 bases from V and 4 bases from J, with 17 bases in between. Germline CDR1 MNHEY, CDR2 SVGEGT.

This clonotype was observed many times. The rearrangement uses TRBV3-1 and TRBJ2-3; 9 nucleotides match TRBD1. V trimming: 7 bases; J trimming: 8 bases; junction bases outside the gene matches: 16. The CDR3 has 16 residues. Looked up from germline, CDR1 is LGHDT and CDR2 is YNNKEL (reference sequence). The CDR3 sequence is CASTRGSGTGSGTQYF. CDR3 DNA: TGTGCCAGCACCCGAGGATCCGGGACAGGGTCGGGTACGCAGTATTTT.

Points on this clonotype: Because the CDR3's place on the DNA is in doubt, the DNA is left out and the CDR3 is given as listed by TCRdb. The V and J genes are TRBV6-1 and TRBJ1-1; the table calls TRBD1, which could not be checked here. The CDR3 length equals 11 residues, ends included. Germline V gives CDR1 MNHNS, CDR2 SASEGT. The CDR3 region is CASILGRRGFF.